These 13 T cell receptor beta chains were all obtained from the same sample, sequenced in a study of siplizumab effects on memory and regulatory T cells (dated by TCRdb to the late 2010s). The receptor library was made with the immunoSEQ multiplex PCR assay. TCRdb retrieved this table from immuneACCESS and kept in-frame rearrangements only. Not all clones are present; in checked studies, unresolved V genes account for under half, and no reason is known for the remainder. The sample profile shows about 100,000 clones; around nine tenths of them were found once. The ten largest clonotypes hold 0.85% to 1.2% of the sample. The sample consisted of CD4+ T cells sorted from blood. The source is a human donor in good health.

The CDR3 loop reads CASEDTVPYGYTF. The CDR3 nucleotides read TGTGCCAGCGAGGATACGGTCCCCTATGGCTACACCTTC. The chain uses TRBV7-7 and TRBJ1-2, with D hard to call. With 8 bases removed from V and 4 bases from J, the gap between germline ends came to 14 bases. Germline V gene data show CDR1 as SSHAT and CDR2 as FNYEAQ (reference sequence). The CDR3 runs to 13 residues. The entire variable domain, with the rest obtained from reference TRBV7-7 and TRBJ1-2, is as follows: GAGVSQSPRYKVTKRGQDVTLRCDPISSHATLYWYQQALGQGPEFLTYFNYEAQPDKSGLPSDRFSAERPEGSISTLTIQRTEQRDSAMYRCASEDTVPYGYTFGSGTRLTVV.

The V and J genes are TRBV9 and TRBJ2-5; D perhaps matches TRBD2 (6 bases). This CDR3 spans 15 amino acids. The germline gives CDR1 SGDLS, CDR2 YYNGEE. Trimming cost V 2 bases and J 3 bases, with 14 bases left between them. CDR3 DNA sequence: TGTGCCAGCAGCGTCGACAGCGGGTTGGAAGAGACCCAGTACTTC. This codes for CASSVDSGLEETQYF.

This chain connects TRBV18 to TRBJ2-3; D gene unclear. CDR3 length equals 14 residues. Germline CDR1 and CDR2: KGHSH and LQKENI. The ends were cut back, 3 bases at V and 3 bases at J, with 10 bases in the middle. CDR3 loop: CASSPRIETDTQYF. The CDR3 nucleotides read TGTGCCAGCTCACCCCGTATAGAGACAGATACGCAGTATTTT. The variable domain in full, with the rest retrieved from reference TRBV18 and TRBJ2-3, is NAGVMQNPRHLVRRRGQEARLRCSPMKGHSHVYWYRQLPEEGLKFMVYLQKENIIDESGMPKERFSAEFPKEGPSILRIQQVVRGDSAAYFCASSPRIETDTQYFGPGTRLTVL.

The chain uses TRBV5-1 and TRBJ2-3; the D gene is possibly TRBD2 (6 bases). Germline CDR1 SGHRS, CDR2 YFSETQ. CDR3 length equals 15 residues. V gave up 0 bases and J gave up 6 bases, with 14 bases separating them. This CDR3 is CASSLDGTLTDTQYF. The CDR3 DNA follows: TGCGCCAGCAGCTTGGACGGGACTCTTACCGATACGCAGTATTTT.

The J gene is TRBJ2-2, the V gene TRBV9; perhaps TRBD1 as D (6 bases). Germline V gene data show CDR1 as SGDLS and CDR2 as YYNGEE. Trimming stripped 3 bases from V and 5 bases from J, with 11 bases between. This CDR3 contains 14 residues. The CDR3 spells CASSAVRGTGELFF. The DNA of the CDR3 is TGTGCCAGCAGCGCCGTCAGGGGAACCGGGGAGCTGTTTTTT.

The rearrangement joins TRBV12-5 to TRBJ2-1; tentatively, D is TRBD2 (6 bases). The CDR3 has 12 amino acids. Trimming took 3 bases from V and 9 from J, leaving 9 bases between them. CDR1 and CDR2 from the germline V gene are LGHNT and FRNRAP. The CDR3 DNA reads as TGTGCTAGTGGTTTCACGGGAGTTGAGCAGTTCTTC. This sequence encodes CASGFTGVEQFF.

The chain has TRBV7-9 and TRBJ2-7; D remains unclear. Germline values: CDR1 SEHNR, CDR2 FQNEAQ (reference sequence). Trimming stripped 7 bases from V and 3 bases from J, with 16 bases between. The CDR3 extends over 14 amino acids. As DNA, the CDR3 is TGTGCCAGCACCCAGACGGAACTCCTCTACGAGCAGTACTTC. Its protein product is CASTQTELLYEQYF. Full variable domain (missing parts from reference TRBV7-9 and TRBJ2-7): DTGVSQNPRHKITKRGQNVTFRCDPISEHNRLYWYRQTLGQGPEFLTYFQNEAQLEKSRLLSDRFSAERPKGSFSTLEIQRTEQGDSAMYLCASTQTELLYEQYFGPGTRLTVT.

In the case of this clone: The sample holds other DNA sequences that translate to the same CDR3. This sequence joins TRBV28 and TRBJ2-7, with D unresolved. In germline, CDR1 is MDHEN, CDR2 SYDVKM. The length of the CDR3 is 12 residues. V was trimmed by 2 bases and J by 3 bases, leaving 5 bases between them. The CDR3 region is CASSLLGYEQYF. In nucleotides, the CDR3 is TGTGCCAGCAGTTTACTGGGCTACGAGCAGTACTTC.

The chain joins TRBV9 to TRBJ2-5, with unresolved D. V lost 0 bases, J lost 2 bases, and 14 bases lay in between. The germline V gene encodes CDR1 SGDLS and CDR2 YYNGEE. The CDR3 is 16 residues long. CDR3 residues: CASSVDVYAGQETQYF. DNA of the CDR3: TGTGCCAGCAGCGTAGACGTATATGCAGGACAAGAGACCCAGTACTTC.

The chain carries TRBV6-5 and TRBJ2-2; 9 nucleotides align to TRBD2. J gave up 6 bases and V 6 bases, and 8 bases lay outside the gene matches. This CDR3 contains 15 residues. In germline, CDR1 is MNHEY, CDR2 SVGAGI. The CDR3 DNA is TGTGCCAGCAGAGATAGCGGGAGTCTAGCCGGGGAGCTGTTTTTT. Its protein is CASRDSGSLAGELFF.

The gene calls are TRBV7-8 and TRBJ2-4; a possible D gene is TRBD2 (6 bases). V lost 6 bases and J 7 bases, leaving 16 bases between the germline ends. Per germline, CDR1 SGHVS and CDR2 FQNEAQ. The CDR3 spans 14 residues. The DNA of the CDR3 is TGTGCCAGCAGGCCCCGGGGTGGAGGGAACATTCAGTACTTC. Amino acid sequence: CASRPRGGGNIQYF.

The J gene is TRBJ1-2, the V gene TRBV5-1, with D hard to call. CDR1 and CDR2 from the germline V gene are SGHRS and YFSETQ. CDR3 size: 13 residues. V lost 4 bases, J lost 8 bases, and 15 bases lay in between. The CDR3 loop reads CASSPPEGWGYTF. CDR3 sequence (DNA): TGCGCCAGCAGCCCCCCAGAGGGTTGGGGCTACACCTTC.

In DNA form, the CDR3 reads TGTGCCAGCGCGGACCTTTTTACCGGGACACTTGACGGGGAGACCCAGTACTTC. This translates into CASADLFTGTLDGETQYF. The chain couples TRBV11-2 to TRBJ2-5, with D perhaps matching TRBD1 (6 bases). Germline V CDR1 and CDR2: SGHAT, FQNNGV. This CDR3 has 18 residues. The germline V and J ends were trimmed by 8 bases and 5 bases, with 30 bases remaining between them.